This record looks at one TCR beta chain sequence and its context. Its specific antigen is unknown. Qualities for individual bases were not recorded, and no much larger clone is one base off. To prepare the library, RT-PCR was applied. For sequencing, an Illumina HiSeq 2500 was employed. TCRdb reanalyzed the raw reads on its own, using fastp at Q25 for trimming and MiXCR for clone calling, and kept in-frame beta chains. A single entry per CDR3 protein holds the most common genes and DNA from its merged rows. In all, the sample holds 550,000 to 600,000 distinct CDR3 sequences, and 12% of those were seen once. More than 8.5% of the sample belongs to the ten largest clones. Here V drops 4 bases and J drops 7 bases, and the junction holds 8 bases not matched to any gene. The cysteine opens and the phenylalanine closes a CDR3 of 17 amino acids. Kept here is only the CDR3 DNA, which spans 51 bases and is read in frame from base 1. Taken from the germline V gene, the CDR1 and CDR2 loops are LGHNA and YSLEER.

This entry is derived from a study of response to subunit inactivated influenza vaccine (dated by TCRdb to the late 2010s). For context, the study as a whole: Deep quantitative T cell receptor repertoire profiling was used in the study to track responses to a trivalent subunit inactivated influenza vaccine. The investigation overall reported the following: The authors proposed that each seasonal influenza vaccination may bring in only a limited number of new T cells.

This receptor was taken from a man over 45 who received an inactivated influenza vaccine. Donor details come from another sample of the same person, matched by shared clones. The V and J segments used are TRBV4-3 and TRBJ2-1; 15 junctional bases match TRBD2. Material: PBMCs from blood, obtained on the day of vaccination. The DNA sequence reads TGCGCCAGCAGCCGCGACGGACTAGCGGGGGGGCTTAATGAGCAGTTCTTC. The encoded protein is CASSRDGLAGGLNEQFF.